Shown below are 2 T cell receptor beta chains from a single sample sequenced in a study of early T cells in non-severe SARS-CoV-2 infection. A single record per CDR3 protein comes from TCRdb applying MiXCR to the 5' RACE reads. The table records 65,000 to 85,000 distinct CDR3 sequences, approximately 13% of them present only once. The sequencing sample was made of whole blood. These receptors were obtained from an adult who was a healthcare worker with PCR-confirmed SARS-CoV-2 infection or an uninfected control (not recorded which).

This chain connects TRBV5-1 to TRBJ2-7, with 7 positions matching TRBD1. Germline assignment: CDR1 SGHRS and CDR2 YFSETQ. J gave up 4 bases and V 4 bases, and 20 bases lay outside the gene matches. This CDR3 contains 18 residues. CDR3 coding DNA: TGCGCCAGCAGCACAACCCCCCGACAGGGACCATATCGTTACGAGCAGTACTTC. Encoded protein: CASSTTPRQGPYRYEQYF. The full variable domain, completed using reference TRBV5-1 and TRBJ2-7, is KAGVTQTPRYLIKTRGQQVTLSCSPISGHRSVSWYQQTPGQGLQFLFEYFSETQRNKGNFPGRFSGRQFSNSRSEMNVSTLELGDSALYLCASSTTPRQGPYRYEQYFGPGTRLTVT.

This clonotype was recorded a few times. The chain employs TRBV5-6 and TRBJ1-1; unclear D gene. CDR1 is SGHDT, CDR2 YYEEEE, per germline. Trimming pared 0 bases from V and 0 bases from J, leaving 6 bases between. The CDR3 spans 14 residues. The CDR3 DNA is TGTGCCAGCAGCTTGGGGAGCCTGAACACTGAAGCTTTCTTT. This encodes CASSLGSLNTEAFF.